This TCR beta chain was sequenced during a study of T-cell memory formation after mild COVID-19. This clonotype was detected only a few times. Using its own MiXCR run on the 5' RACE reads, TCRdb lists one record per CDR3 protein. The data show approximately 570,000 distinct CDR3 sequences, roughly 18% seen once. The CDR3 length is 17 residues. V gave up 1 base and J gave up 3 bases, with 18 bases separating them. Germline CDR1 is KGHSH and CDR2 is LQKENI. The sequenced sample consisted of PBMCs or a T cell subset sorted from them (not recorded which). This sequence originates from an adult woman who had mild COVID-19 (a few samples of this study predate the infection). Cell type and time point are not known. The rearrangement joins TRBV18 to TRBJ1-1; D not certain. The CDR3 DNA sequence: TGTGCCAGCTCACCACTTATGCGGATAGGGTGGGACACTGAAGCTTTCTTT. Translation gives CASSPLMRIGWDTEAFF.